Below are 23 T cell receptor beta chains sequenced from a single sample in a study of cytomegalovirus exposure and HLA in healthy donors. Primers: 60 Vbeta forward and 13 Jbeta reverse. Assay: immunoSEQ multiplex PCR; the TCRdb copy retains only in-frame clones and omits some. The sample contains about 64,000 clones, approximately 83% of which appear only once. Sequencing used PBMCs. The receptor set was obtained from a female donor in good health and CMV-seronegative.

In this sample, this clone turned up once. The V call is TRBV23-1, the J call TRBJ1-1; 9 bases align to TRBD1. TRBV23-1 is marked as an open reading frame, function uncertain. V shed 3 bases and J 12 bases; nucleotides not matched to a gene: 5. The CDR3 contains 12 residues. The CDR3, as DNA: TGCGCCAGCAGTCATTGGGACAGGGCCCCTTTCTTT. It codes for CASSHWDRAPFF.

V is TRBV28 and J is TRBJ1-5, with a weak D call TRBD1 (5 bases). The length of the CDR3 is 15 residues. Germline V gene lookup returns CDR1 MDHEN and CDR2 SYDVKM. V was pared by 2 bases and J by 2 bases, with 10 bases between. The CDR3 loop reads CASSLIGAGNQPQHF. DNA for the CDR3: TGTGCCAGCAGTTTAATAGGGGCGGGCAATCAGCCCCAGCATTTT.

V is TRBV5-1 and J is TRBJ2-1, with 8 bases lining up with TRBD2. The CDR3 loop spans 15 amino acids. Germline CDR1 and CDR2: SGHRS and YFSETQ. The V segment lost 4 bases and the J segment 8 bases; nucleotides outside the gene matches: 11. CDR3 sequence (DNA): TGCGCCAGCAGCCCCATCCCAGCGGGGGTCGATGAGCAGTTCTTC. The encoded protein is CASSPIPAGVDEQFF.

The V call is TRBV19, the J call TRBJ2-2; 7 bases line up with TRBD1. V shed 10 bases and J 5 bases; nucleotides not matched to a gene: 16. This CDR3 is built from 16 residues. Germline V gene lookup returns CDR1 LNHDA and CDR2 SQIVND (reference sequence). The CDR3 region is CAKRNRDSLHTGELFF. CDR3 in DNA: TGTGCCAAGAGAAACCGGGACAGCCTCCATACCGGGGAGCTGTTTTTT.

The chain recombines TRBV7-8 with TRBJ1-5; 7 bases map to TRBD1. Per the germline V gene, CDR1 is SGHVS and CDR2 is FQNEAQ. V trimming: 6 bases; J trimming: 1 base; junction bases outside the gene matches: 6. The CDR3 is 15 amino acids. The CDR3 DNA sequence: TGTGCCAGCAGTCCCGACAGGGTCAGCAATCAGCCCCAGCATTTT. This codes for CASSPDRVSNQPQHF.

The V call is TRBV25-1, the J call TRBJ1-2; D call uncertain. CDR3 length equals 12 residues. The germline V gene encodes CDR1 MGHDK and CDR2 SYGVNS. Trimming cost V 3 bases and J 7 bases, with 9 bases left between them. The CDR3 DNA reads TGTGCCAGCAGTGACTATTCTGGTGGCTACACCTTC. Amino acid sequence: CASSDYSGGYTF.

V and J are TRBV15 and TRBJ2-2, with D unresolved. CDR1 and CDR2 from the germline V gene are LNHNV and YYDKDF (reference sequence). The length of the CDR3 is 15 residues. The V and J ends lost 3 bases and 0 bases respectively, with 8 bases between them. The CDR3 is CATSRSTTNTGELFF. The CDR3 region has the DNA TGTGCCACCAGCAGGAGCACTACGAACACCGGGGAGCTGTTTTTT.

The chain employs TRBV7-2 and TRBJ1-5; TRBD1 is a possible D gene (5 bases). CDR1 and CDR2 from the germline V gene are SGHTA and FQGNSA. The V end lost 5 bases, the J end lost 1 base, and 9 bases lay between the germline ends. The CDR3 sequence is 14 residues long. The DNA for the CDR3 is TGTGCCAGCAGCCTCCGGGGGAGCAATCAGCCCCAGCATTTT. Translation gives CASSLRGSNQPQHF.

V usage is TRBV7-2 and J usage is TRBJ2-1, with 13 bases lining up with TRBD2. J gave up 4 bases and V 5 bases, and 8 bases lay outside the gene matches. The CDR3 extends over 17 amino acids. Germline values: CDR1 SGHTA, CDR2 FQGNSA. CDR3 bases: TGTGCCAGCAGCCAGGGGACTAGCGGGACCAAGTACAATGAGCAGTTCTTC. Encoded protein: CASSQGTSGTKYNEQFF.

The chain combines TRBV2 with TRBJ2-1; D is unresolved. Trimming removed 2 bases at V and 4 bases at J, with 6 bases between. The length of the CDR3 is 13 residues. Germline CDR1 is SNHLY and CDR2 is FYNNEI. The CDR3 sequence: CASSEYGYNEQFF. CDR3 in DNA: TGTGCCAGCAGTGAATACGGGTACAATGAGCAGTTCTTC.

The chain uses TRBV5-6 and TRBJ1-1, with TRBD1 matching 9 bases. The CDR3 length is 17 residues. Germline values: CDR1 SGHDT, CDR2 YYEEEE. Trimming cost V 4 bases and J 1 base; bases outside gene matches: 11. The CDR3 DNA sequence: TGTGCCAGCAGCCCCCTGTACAGGGGGCTACAGAACACTGAAGCTTTCTTT. Amino acid sequence: CASSPLYRGLQNTEAFF.

This sequence joins TRBV27 and TRBJ2-1, with 10 positions matching TRBD2. Unmatched junction bases numbered 3, after V lost 6 bases and J lost 4 bases. CDR1 and CDR2 from the germline V gene are MNHEY and SMNVEV (reference sequence). The CDR3 sequence is 14 residues long. CDR3 protein: CASSLAGAYNEQFF. The CDR3 DNA reads as TGTGCCAGCAGCCTAGCGGGAGCTTACAATGAGCAGTTCTTC.

The chain has TRBV5-1 and TRBJ2-2, with D possibly being TRBD2 (5 bases). The CDR3 runs to 14 residues. V shed 7 bases and J shed 0 bases, with 10 bases lying between them. Germline V gives CDR1 SGHRS, CDR2 YFSETQ. The CDR3 DNA reads as TGCGCCAGCGTAGCGACCACGAACACCGGGGAGCTGTTTTTT. Its protein is CASVATTNTGELFF.

The chain carries TRBV5-5 and TRBJ1-5, with unresolved D. CDR1 is SGHKS and CDR2 is YYEKEE in the germline V gene (reference sequence). The CDR3 is 15 amino acids. Trimming shortened V by 4 bases and J by 0 bases, and 11 bases separated the two germline ends. CDR3 sequence (DNA): TGTGCCAGCAGCCGCGGTGAGATTAGCAATCAGCCCCAGCATTTT. Translation gives CASSRGEISNQPQHF.

V is TRBV19 and J is TRBJ2-2; TRBD2 is a possible D gene (5 bases). The length of the CDR3 is 15 residues. Germline assignment: CDR1 LNHDA and CDR2 SQIVND (reference sequence). V lost 4 bases and J lost 8, with 17 bases in between. CDR3 loop: CASSTSHTFAGELFF. The DNA for the CDR3 is TGTGCCAGTAGTACTAGCCACACCTTTGCGGGGGAGCTGTTTTTT.

The chain recombines TRBV29-1 with TRBJ2-7, with 9 bases matching TRBD1. This CDR3 is built from 14 residues. Trimming cost V 4 bases and J 0 bases; bases outside gene matches: 4. Germline CDR1 and CDR2: SQVTM and ANQGSEA. The CDR3, as DNA: TGCAGCGTTGGGGGACAGGGCCCCTCCTACGAGCAGTACTTC. Translated: CSVGGQGPSYEQYF.

The J gene is TRBJ2-3, the V gene TRBV7-3; D gene uncertain. This CDR3 is 14 amino acids long. From germline, CDR1 is SGHTA and CDR2 FQGTGA. The V end was cut by 3 bases, the J end by 0 bases, with 7 bases between. CDR3 sequence: CASSFGGSTDTQYF. DNA of the CDR3: TGTGCCAGCAGCTTCGGCGGAAGCACAGATACGCAGTATTTT.

This sequence joins TRBV7-3 and TRBJ2-7; 8 bases align to TRBD2. The J call could be wrong; TRBJ2-1 is a better fit for the DNA end. The germline V gene has CDR1 SGHTA and CDR2 FQGTGA. This CDR3 contains 12 residues. In DNA, the CDR3 is TGTGCCAGCAGCTTAATAGCGGGGGAGCAGTTCTTC. Translation gives CASSLIAGEQFF.

The gene calls are TRBV5-1 and TRBJ1-1; TRBD1 matches at 8 bases. Germline CDR1 and CDR2: SGHRS and YFSETQ. The length of the CDR3 is 14 residues. The V gene end was trimmed by 4 bases and the J gene end by 5 bases; junction bases not matched to a gene: 7. The chain's CDR3 is CASSQTGGLTEAFF. DNA of the CDR3: TGCGCCAGCAGCCAAACAGGGGGTTTAACTGAAGCTTTCTTT.

This clone has a handful of counts. V usage is TRBV7-9 and J usage is TRBJ2-1; 10 bases agree with TRBD2. The germline gives CDR1 SEHNR, CDR2 FQNEAQ (reference sequence). The CDR3 sequence is 14 residues long. The V segment lost 3 bases and the J segment 5 bases; nucleotides outside the gene matches: 1. The CDR3 DNA reads TGTGCCAGCAGCTTCGGGACTAGCGACAATGAGCAGTTCTTC. The encoded protein is CASSFGTSDNEQFF. The whole variable domain, filled in from reference TRBV7-9 and TRBJ2-1, reads DTGVSQNPRHKITKRGQNVTFRCDPISEHNRLYWYRQTLGQGPEFLTYFQNEAQLEKSRLLSDRFSAERPKGSFSTLEIQRTEQGDSAMYLCASSFGTSDNEQFFGPGTRLTVL.

This sequence joins TRBV28 and TRBJ1-4; D not resolved. CDR1 MDHEN and CDR2 SYDVKM come from the germline V gene. With 6 bases removed from V and 8 bases from J, the gap between germline ends came to 19 bases. This CDR3 has 15 amino acids. CDR3: CASSPLLQLYEKLFF. The DNA for the CDR3 is TGTGCCAGCAGCCCTTTATTGCAGTTGTACGAAAAACTGTTTTTT.

The chain recombines TRBV19 with TRBJ1-1; possibly TRBD1 for D (5 bases). The V and J ends lost 2 bases and 5 bases respectively, with 12 bases between them. Germline V CDR1 and CDR2: LNHDA, SQIVND (reference sequence). The CDR3 covers 14 residues. For the CDR3, the DNA is TGTGCCAGTAGTATATTGGCAGGGCATACTGAAGCTTTCTTT. It yields the protein CASSILAGHTEAFF.

The CDR3 region has the DNA TGTGCCAGCAATGACAGGGCTGATGGGGGGGAGCTGTTTTTT. This sequence encodes CASNDRADGGELFF. V usage is TRBV27 and J usage is TRBJ2-2; 7 bases agree with TRBD1. Trimming took 7 bases from V and 8 from J; bases not matched to a gene: 10. Germline V gene sequence: CDR1 MNHEY, CDR2 SMNVEV (reference sequence). The CDR3 has 14 amino acids.